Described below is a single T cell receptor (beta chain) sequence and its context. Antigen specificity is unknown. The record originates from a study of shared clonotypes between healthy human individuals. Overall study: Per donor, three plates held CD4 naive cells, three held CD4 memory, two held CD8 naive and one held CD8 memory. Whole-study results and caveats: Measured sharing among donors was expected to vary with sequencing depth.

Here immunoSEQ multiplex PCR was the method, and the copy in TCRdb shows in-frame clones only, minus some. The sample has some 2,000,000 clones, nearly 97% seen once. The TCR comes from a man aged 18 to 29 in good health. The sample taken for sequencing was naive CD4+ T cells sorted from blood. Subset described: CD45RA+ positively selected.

The CDR3 DNA follows: TGCGCCAGCAGTGAGCTCCAGGGTGGGGGAAATGAGCAGTTCTTC. Its translation: CASSELQGGGNEQFF. J is TRBJ2-1 and V is TRBV10-1; D may be TRBD1 or TRBD2 (5 bases each). The CDR3 loop spans 15 amino acids. Trimming cost V 2 bases and J 7 bases, with 15 bases left between them. The V gene's germline CDR1 is WNHNN and CDR2 SYGVQD (reference sequence).